The 29 T cell receptor beta chains reported below all come from one sample, sequenced in a study of T cell changes during pregnancy in multiple sclerosis. TCRdb's table, derived via immunoSEQ multiplex PCR, lists solely in-frame clones and lacks some. Of 95,000 to 100,000 clones in the sample, 91% were seen once. The specimen was peripheral blood, collected in the second trimester of pregnancy. The receptors derive from a female donor with multiple sclerosis, enrolled in a pregnancy study.

This chain uses TRBV6-1 with TRBJ2-7; TRBD1 might be the D (5 bases). CDR1 MNHNS and CDR2 SASEGT come from the germline V gene. V was cut by 11 bases and J by 2 bases, with 10 bases left in between. CDR3 size: 11 residues. DNA for the CDR3: TGTGCCTCGGACACAGCCTACGAGCAGTACTTC. Translated, it gives CASDTAYEQYF.

The chain has TRBV28 and TRBJ1-2, with a tentative D call TRBD1 (6 bases). CDR3 length equals 15 residues. From germline, CDR1 is MDHEN and CDR2 SYDVKM. V was shortened by 4 bases and J by 3 bases, with 15 bases between the two germline ends. DNA of the CDR3: TGTGCCAGCAGTTCGACAGGCTTATTTGACTATGGCTACACCTTC. Its translation: CASSSTGLFDYGYTF.

Here the CDR3 DNA reads TGTGCCAGCAGCTTAGGGACTAGCGGGGATACGCAGTATTTT. Translating gives CASSLGTSGDTQYF. The J gene is TRBJ2-3, the V gene TRBV7-3; 12 positions agree with TRBD2. J lost 6 bases, V lost 2 bases, and 0 bases had no gene match. The germline gives CDR1 SGHTA, CDR2 FQGTGA. The CDR3 length is 14 residues.

The CDR3, as DNA: TGTGCCAGCACCCTTACCCCTAGCGGGAAGGGTGAGCAGTTCTTC. Translated, it gives CASTLTPSGKGEQFF. The chain employs TRBV28 and TRBJ2-1; 9 bases match TRBD2. V trimming: 7 bases; J trimming: 9 bases; junction bases outside the gene matches: 13. Germline V gives CDR1 MDHEN, CDR2 SYDVKM. The CDR3 runs 15 residues.

The chain uses TRBV14 and TRBJ2-1; the D gene is possibly TRBD1 (6 bases). The CDR3 length is 13 residues. Trimming shortened V by 1 base and J by 6 bases, and 7 bases separated the two germline ends. Germline CDR1 SGHDN, CDR2 FVKESK. CDR3 DNA sequence: TGTGCCAGCAGCCAAGTCAGGGGCAATGAGCAGTTCTTC. Protein sequence: CASSQVRGNEQFF.

The chain carries TRBV14 and TRBJ1-2; the D gene is possibly TRBD1 (5 bases). CDR1 SGHDN and CDR2 FVKESK come from the germline V gene. The V gene lost 0 bases and the J gene lost 4 bases, with 12 bases spanning the gap. The CDR3 extends over 15 amino acids. CDR3 coding DNA: TGTGCCAGCAGCCAAGATGGGGCAGGGCGCTATGGCTACACCTTC. Its translation: CASSQDGAGRYGYTF.

This clone was recorded only once. The genes are TRBV4-1 and TRBJ2-1, with a tentative D call TRBD2 (5 bases). Trimming pared 1 base from V and 10 bases from J, leaving 14 bases between. Germline V gene sequence: CDR1 MGHRA, CDR2 YSYEKL. The length of the CDR3 is 14 residues. CDR3 DNA sequence: TGCGCCAGCAGCCAAGGCCCAAGCGGTAAAGAGCAGTTCTTC. This encodes CASSQGPSGKEQFF.

The CDR3 sequence is CASSSILASGTGAEQFF. CDR3 DNA: TGTGCCAGCAGCTCCATCCTGGCTAGCGGGACGGGGGCTGAGCAGTTCTTC. This chain connects TRBV13 to TRBJ2-1; 9 nucleotides agree with TRBD2. This CDR3 has 17 residues. After removal of 4 bases from V and 9 bases from J, the junction contained 16 bases not matched to a gene. Germline CDR1 reads PRHDT; CDR2 reads FYEKMQ (reference sequence). Full variable domain (rest looked up from reference TRBV13 and TRBJ2-1): AAGVIQSPRHLIKEKRETATLKCYPIPRHDTVYWYQQGPGQDPQFLISFYEKMQSDKGSIPDRFSAQQFSDYHSELNMSSLELGDSALYFCASSSILASGTGAEQFFGPGTRLTVL.

The chain couples TRBV7-9 to TRBJ2-1, with TRBD1 as a possible D gene (6 bases). With 1 base removed from V and 7 bases from J, the gap between germline ends came to 8 bases. CDR1 SEHNR and CDR2 FQNEAQ come from the germline V gene (reference sequence). The CDR3 has 13 amino acids. The CDR3 loop reads CASSLGGPNEQFF. Written as DNA, the CDR3 is TGTGCCAGCAGCTTAGGGGGGCCGAATGAGCAGTTCTTC. Together with reference TRBV7-9 and TRBJ2-1, the CDR3 gives the full variable domain: DTGVSQNPRHKITKRGQNVTFRCDPISEHNRLYWYRQTLGQGPEFLTYFQNEAQLEKSRLLSDRFSAERPKGSFSTLEIQRTEQGDSAMYLCASSLGGPNEQFFGPGTRLTVL.

The chain recombines TRBV5-4 with TRBJ2-1; unclear D gene. The ends were cut back, 3 bases at V and 9 bases at J, with 10 bases in the middle. The CDR3 is made up of 12 amino acids. Germline V CDR1 and CDR2: SGHNT, YYREEE (reference sequence). The CDR3 region is CASSSLSPEQFF. CDR3 bases: TGTGCCAGCAGCTCCCTAAGTCCTGAGCAGTTCTTC.

This chain joins TRBV28 and TRBJ1-1; 7 nucleotides agree with TRBD1. The germline gives CDR1 MDHEN, CDR2 SYDVKM. V lost 10 bases, J lost 7 bases, and 15 bases stayed unmatched. This CDR3 has 14 amino acids. CDR3 region: CATVPGGRRHEAFF. DNA for the CDR3: TGTGCCACCGTTCCAGGGGGGAGGAGGCATGAAGCTTTCTTT.

With regard to this clone: Other nucleotide sequences from this sample produce the same CDR3. The chain combines TRBV7-2 with TRBJ2-5, with 15 bases aligning to TRBD2. This CDR3 has 16 residues. The J segment lost 2 bases and the V segment lost 3 bases, leaving 1 base of the junction unmatched. The germline V gene encodes CDR1 SGHTA and CDR2 FQGNSA. CDR3 sequence reads: CASSLGLAGGQETQYF. As DNA, the CDR3 is TGTGCCAGCAGCTTGGGACTAGCGGGAGGTCAAGAGACCCAGTACTTC.

J is TRBJ2-3 and V is TRBV23-1; no definite D call. TRBV23-1 is treated as an ORF (open reading frame) with a function not yet certain. The CDR3 runs to 17 residues. Trimming took off 0 bases at V and 0 bases at J, with 13 bases between the two ends. The CDR3 loop reads CASSQSCQANSTDTQYF. CDR3 in DNA: TGCGCCAGCAGTCAATCGTGCCAGGCAAATAGCACAGATACGCAGTATTTT.

The chain employs TRBV19 and TRBJ2-1, with a tentative D call TRBD1 (6 bases). Germline V gives CDR1 LNHDA, CDR2 SQIVND (reference sequence). Trimming left V 5 bases short and J 0 bases short, with 14 bases between. The CDR3 has 16 amino acids. DNA for the CDR3: TGTGCCAGTAGTTCTGGGACACACTTCTCCTACAATGAGCAGTTCTTC. It yields the protein CASSSGTHFSYNEQFF.

This chain connects TRBV27 to TRBJ1-1, with a weak D call TRBD1 (6 bases). The V end was cut by 2 bases, the J end by 5 bases, with 9 bases between. CDR3 length: 13 amino acids. Looked up from germline, CDR1 is MNHEY and CDR2 is SMNVEV (reference sequence). For the CDR3, the DNA is TGTGCCAGCAGTTTAGTTCAGGGGACTGAAGCTTTCTTT. Translating it yields CASSLVQGTEAFF.

V usage is TRBV6-5 and J usage is TRBJ1-1, with 7 bases lining up with TRBD1. Unmatched junction bases numbered 12, after V lost 0 bases and J lost 11 bases. This CDR3 contains 15 residues. Germline CDR1 MNHEY, CDR2 SVGAGI. The CDR3 bases are TGTGCCAGCAGTTACTCGACGGAGACAGGGTCCGGGGCTTTCTTT. Translation: CASSYSTETGSGAFF.

The rearrangement joins TRBV18 to TRBJ2-7; TRBD2 aligns across 11 bases. CDR1 KGHSH and CDR2 LQKENI come from the germline V gene. V lost 5 bases and J lost 7; bases outside the gene matches: 19. This CDR3 is built from 18 residues. CDR3 DNA sequence: TGTGCCAGCTCATCCCCGGCCGGGACTAGCGGATGGAGGGGAGAGCAGTACTTC. Encoded protein: CASSSPAGTSGWRGEQYF.

The genes are TRBV25-1 and TRBJ2-2; 9 nucleotides line up with TRBD1. The CDR3 extends over 13 amino acids. Germline CDR1 and CDR2: MGHDK and SYGVNS. With V trimmed by 2 bases and J by 13 bases, 5 bases remained unmatched. For the CDR3, the DNA is TGTGCCAGCAGTGAAATTCAGGACAGGGGGCTGTTTTTT. Protein sequence: CASSEIQDRGLFF.

In its sample, this clone was seen once. The chain carries TRBV2 and TRBJ2-1, with a tentative D call TRBD2 (6 bases). The CDR3 has 13 amino acids. Germline values: CDR1 SNHLY, CDR2 FYNNEI. The V gene lost 6 bases and the J gene lost 3 bases, with 9 bases spanning the gap. This CDR3 is CASRGGLYNEQFF. The DNA of the CDR3 is TGTGCCAGCAGGGGGGGACTCTACAATGAGCAGTTCTTC.

This clone has a handful of counts. This chain connects TRBV6-5 to TRBJ1-5, with a weak D call TRBD1 (5 bases). The CDR3 totals 13 residues. Germline lookup yields CDR1 MNHEY and CDR2 SVGAGI. Trimming stripped 2 bases from V and 3 bases from J, with 5 bases between. CDR3 in DNA: TGTGCCAGCAGTTACGGGGCCAATCAGCCCCAGCATTTT. This sequence encodes CASSYGANQPQHF.

The chain combines TRBV7-2 with TRBJ1-2; TRBD1 agrees at 8 bases. This CDR3 is 19 amino acids long. Germline V CDR1 and CDR2: SGHTA, FQGNSA. The junction had 17 bases not matched to a gene; V was cut back by 1 base and J by 4 bases. CDR3 sequence: CASSLGPTGARGLGYGYTF. The CDR3 DNA reads TGTGCCAGCAGCTTAGGGCCGACAGGGGCGAGGGGGCTAGGCTATGGCTACACCTTC.

V usage is TRBV2 and J usage is TRBJ2-3, with 8 bases that match TRBD1. This CDR3 is built from 15 residues. CDR1 and CDR2 from the germline V gene are SNHLY and FYNNEI. The V segment lost 10 bases and the J segment 6 bases; nucleotides outside the gene matches: 15. The CDR3 DNA reads as TGTGCCACTTTATCCCCCGGGACAGGTCCCGATACGCAGTATTTT. It encodes CATLSPGTGPDTQYF. The full variable domain, rest sourced from reference TRBV2 and TRBJ2-3, is EPEVTQTPSHQVTQMGQEVILRCVPISNHLYFYWYRQILGQKVEFLVSFYNNEISEKSEIFDDQFSVERPDGSNFTLKIRSTKLEDSAMYFCATLSPGTGPDTQYFGPGTRLTVL.

The chain recombines TRBV5-4 with TRBJ2-7; tentatively, D is TRBD1 (6 bases). Germline V lookup: CDR1 SGHNT, CDR2 YYREEE (reference sequence). The CDR3 totals 12 residues. V dropped 3 bases and J dropped 4 bases, with 8 bases sitting between them. The CDR3 DNA reads TGTGCCAGCAGCTCCACAGGGTACGAGCAGTACTTC. Protein product: CASSSTGYEQYF.

As concerns this clone: An end of the junction does not agree with germline; a read error may underlie this. The chain combines TRBV7-7 with TRBJ2-1; TRBD1 is a possible D gene (6 bases). CDR3 length: 14 amino acids. Per the germline V gene, CDR1 is SSHAT and CDR2 is FNYEAQ (reference sequence). The CDR3 spells CASSLGQISNEQFF. CDR3 nucleotides: TGTGCTAGCAGCTTAGGACAGATTAGCAATGAGCAGTTCTTC.

The V and J genes are TRBV20-1 and TRBJ2-7; D perhaps matches TRBD1 (6 bases). The V end was cut by 3 bases, the J end by 3 bases, with 6 bases between. The CDR3 extends over 11 amino acids. In germline, CDR1 is DFQATT, CDR2 SNEGSKA (reference sequence). The CDR3 DNA is TGCAGTGCTAGGGACAGCTACGAGCAGTACTTC. The encoded protein is CSARDSYEQYF.

This chain uses TRBV27 with TRBJ1-2, with a possible D match to TRBD1 (5 bases). The CDR3 has 15 residues. The germline V and J ends were trimmed by 5 bases and 8 bases, with 21 bases remaining between them. Germline V gene data show CDR1 as MNHEY and CDR2 as SMNVEV (reference sequence). This CDR3 is CASSNRGLPLDGYTF. The CDR3 DNA reads TGTGCCAGCAGTAATAGGGGACTCCCTCTGGACGGCTACACCTTC.

The rearrangement joins TRBV19 to TRBJ2-1, with 7 bases fitting TRBD1. The CDR3 loop spans 12 amino acids. The junction had 9 bases not matched to a gene; V was cut back by 10 bases and J by 9 bases. Germline V gives CDR1 LNHDA, CDR2 SQIVND (reference sequence). CDR3 region: CATRQGNGEQFF. CDR3 DNA sequence: TGTGCCACCCGACAGGGCAATGGTGAGCAGTTCTTC.

The chain has TRBV10-3 and TRBJ2-6, with 10 bases lining up with TRBD1. V trimming: 6 bases; J trimming: 2 bases; junction bases outside the gene matches: 7. This CDR3 has 17 residues. The germline gives CDR1 ENHRY, CDR2 SYGVKD. CDR3: CAIRTGTGEAGANVLTF. The CDR3 DNA follows: TGTGCCATCAGGACCGGGACAGGGGAGGCTGGGGCCAACGTCCTGACTTTC.

This chain joins TRBV25-1 and TRBJ1-2; possible D gene TRBD1, 5 bases. There are 15 residues in the CDR3. CDR1 and CDR2 from the germline V gene are MGHDK and SYGVNS. The V gene lost 3 bases and the J gene lost 0 bases, with 11 bases spanning the gap. The DNA for the CDR3 is TGTGCCAGCAGTGATCCAGGGTCAGCTAACTATGGCTACACCTTC. Translation: CASSDPGSANYGYTF.